These 22 T cell receptor beta chains were sequenced from one sample in a study of blood T cell repertoires in COVID-19. TCRdb's table, derived via immunoSEQ multiplex PCR, lists solely in-frame clones and lacks some. The sample includes about 130,000 clones, roughly 77% of them seen just once. The sequencing input was peripheral blood. These receptors all come from a woman in her 70s with COVID-19, enrolled during active disease.

The J gene is TRBJ1-5, the V gene TRBV27; D gene ambiguous. The CDR3 is 15 amino acids. Germline V lookup: CDR1 MNHEY, CDR2 SMNVEV (reference sequence). Trimming cost V 1 base and J 0 bases, with 7 bases left between them. CDR3 amino acids: CASSLLQYSNQPQHF. The CDR3 DNA follows: TGTGCCAGCAGTTTATTACAGTATAGCAATCAGCCCCAGCATTTT.

The rearrangement uses TRBV7-9 and TRBJ2-4; D uncertain. CDR3 length: 16 residues. Germline-derived CDR1 and CDR2 are SEHNR and FQNEAQ (reference sequence). V shed 4 bases and J shed 1 base, with 14 bases lying between them. The CDR3: CASSSTGGPAKNIQYF. CDR3 nucleotides: TGTGCCAGCAGCTCTACCGGTGGGCCGGCCAAAAACATTCAGTACTTC.

The rearrangement joins TRBV6-5 to TRBJ2-5, with D perhaps matching TRBD2 (6 bases). Trimming left V 6 bases short and J 0 bases short, with 14 bases between. Germline CDR1 reads MNHEY; CDR2 reads SVGAGI. The CDR3 loop spans 15 amino acids. The CDR3 coding sequence is TGTGCCAGCAGATCCGGGACTTTGTACCAAGAGACCCAGTACTTC. Translation gives CASRSGTLYQETQYF.

This clone showed up just a few times. V gene TRBV6-6 combines with J gene TRBJ1-1; TRBD1 is a possible D gene (5 bases). This CDR3 is 14 amino acids long. V shed 2 bases and J shed 1 base, with 8 bases lying between them. The germline V gene encodes CDR1 MNHNY and CDR2 SVGAGI (reference sequence). In nucleotides, the CDR3 is TGTGCCAGCAGTTACCCGGGGGAGAACACTGAAGCTTTCTTT. Translation gives CASSYPGENTEAFF.

This clone was observed once. The chain carries TRBV29-1 and TRBJ1-1; tentatively, D is TRBD1 (5 bases). V was clipped by 2 bases and J by 6 bases, with 7 bases between them. CDR1 and CDR2 (germline): SQVTM, ANQGSEA. This CDR3 is 11 amino acids long. The DNA for the CDR3 is TGCAGCGTTGAACTAGGGGCTGAAGCTTTCTTT. Translation gives CSVELGAEAFF.

The V and J genes are TRBV7-2 and TRBJ2-1; 7 nucleotides agree with TRBD2. Germline CDR1 and CDR2: SGHTA and FQGNSA. The junction had 11 bases not matched to a gene; V was cut back by 0 bases and J by 9 bases. The CDR3 extends over 16 amino acids. CDR3 nucleotides: TGTGCCAGCAGCTTAGCGGCCGGACCGACGGGGGGTGAGCAGTTCTTC. Protein: CASSLAAGPTGGEQFF.

The chain combines TRBV28 with TRBJ1-1, with D maybe TRBD1 (5 bases). Trimming stripped 6 bases from V and 0 bases from J, with 11 bases between. The CDR3 is 14 residues long. CDR1 and CDR2 from the germline V gene are MDHEN and SYDVKM. CDR3 residues: CASSLRQLNTEAFF. The CDR3, as DNA: TGTGCCAGCAGCCTCAGACAGCTGAACACTGAAGCTTTCTTT.

This rearrangement joins TRBV11-3 to TRBJ2-1; 11 positions agree with TRBD1. V shed 5 bases and J 6 bases; nucleotides not matched to a gene: 9. CDR3 size: 16 residues. Germline loops: CDR1 SGHNT, CDR2 YENEEA. The CDR3 DNA reads TGTGCCAGCAGCGCCGAACCCGGGACAGGGGGCAATGAGCAGTTCTTC. It yields the protein CASSAEPGTGGNEQFF.

This clone came up a few times. The CDR3 spells CASSPGDRLLITDGYTF. The CDR3 bases are TGTGCCAGCTCACCAGGGGACAGGCTTCTTATTACCGATGGCTACACCTTC. V gene TRBV18 combines with J gene TRBJ1-2, with 8 bases identical to TRBD1. V gave up 2 bases and J gave up 6 bases; unmatched junction bases: 14. The germline CDR1 and CDR2 sequences are KGHSH and LQKENI. The CDR3 is 17 amino acids.

The rearrangement links TRBV27 to TRBJ2-7; possibly TRBD1 for D (5 bases). Germline CDR1 reads MNHEY; CDR2 reads SMNVEV (reference sequence). The V gene lost 6 bases and the J gene lost 3 bases, with 9 bases spanning the gap. This CDR3 spans 12 amino acids. The CDR3 protein is CASSRRGYEQYF. CDR3 DNA sequence: TGTGCCAGCAGCCGTAGGGGCTACGAGCAGTACTTC.

The chain links TRBV9 to TRBJ1-2; 9 bases are a match to TRBD1. Germline assignment: CDR1 SGDLS and CDR2 YYNGEE. The CDR3 has 16 amino acids. Trimming removed 1 base from V and 6 bases from J; junction bases left unmatched: 10. CDR3: CASSVSWTGAVDGYTF. The CDR3 DNA reads as TGTGCCAGCAGCGTATCTTGGACAGGGGCGGTTGATGGCTACACCTTC.

This clone was observed a single time. The rearrangement uses TRBV7-9 and TRBJ1-5; no clear D gene. CDR3 length equals 12 residues. Germline CDR1 and CDR2: SEHNR and FQNEAQ (reference sequence). Trimming took 2 bases from V and 5 from J, leaving 4 bases between them. In DNA form, the CDR3 reads TGTGCCAGCAGCTTAACAGATCAGCCCCAGCATTTT. Translation: CASSLTDQPQHF.

This clone was seen just once. This chain connects TRBV18 to TRBJ2-7; D unclear. The germline V and J ends were trimmed by 6 bases and 2 bases, with 11 bases remaining between them. Looked up from germline, CDR1 is KGHSH and CDR2 is LQKENI. This CDR3 has 13 residues. The CDR3 loop reads CASSPSATYEQYF. CDR3 DNA: TGTGCCAGCTCTCCCAGTGCCACCTACGAGCAGTACTTC.

This chain connects TRBV9 to TRBJ2-2; D ambiguous. CDR1 and CDR2 (germline): SGDLS, YYNGEE. The CDR3 runs 15 residues. The germline V and J ends were trimmed by 0 bases and 2 bases, with 8 bases remaining between them. CDR3 nucleotide sequence: TGTGCCAGCAGCGTAGTGCAGTCTAACACCGGGGAGCTGTTTTTT. Translated: CASSVVQSNTGELFF.

The chain combines TRBV19 with TRBJ1-5; a possible D gene is TRBD1 (5 bases). Trimming removed 6 bases from V and 1 base from J, with 19 bases in between. This CDR3 comprises 17 residues. Germline CDR1 and CDR2: LNHDA and SQIVND (reference sequence). The DNA of the CDR3 is TGTGCCAGTAGCGACCTCACCGGTACAGGCAGCAATCAGCCCCAGCATTTT. Translated, it gives CASSDLTGTGSNQPQHF.

The chain couples TRBV30 to TRBJ1-2; D is perhaps TRBD1 (6 bases). The ends were cut back, 5 bases at V and 2 bases at J, with 27 bases in the middle. The CDR3 has 18 residues. The germline V gene encodes CDR1 GTSNPN and CDR2 SVGIG (reference sequence). CDR3: CAWGGNRLGGQLNYGYTF. The CDR3, as DNA: TGTGCCTGGGGAGGGAATCGGTTGGGGGGGCAGCTAAACTATGGCTACACCTTC.

This sequence joins TRBV4-1 and TRBJ1-2; maybe TRBD1 (5 bases). In germline, CDR1 is MGHRA, CDR2 YSYEKL. The CDR3 totals 17 residues. The V gene lost 4 bases and the J gene lost 1 base, with 19 bases spanning the gap. CDR3 residues: CASSPGTGGESNYGYTF. The CDR3, as DNA: TGCGCCAGCAGCCCCGGGACGGGGGGGGAGAGTAACTATGGCTACACCTTC.

The V and J genes are TRBV3-1 (or the pseudogene TRBV3-2) and TRBJ2-1; D is possibly TRBD2 (6 bases). Germline CDR1 reads LGHDT; CDR2 reads YNNKEL (reference sequence). The CDR3 runs 13 residues. The germline V and J ends were trimmed by 3 bases and 8 bases, with 11 bases remaining between them. For the CDR3, the DNA is TGTGCCAGCAGCCATACTAGCCCCCATGAGCAGTTCTTC. Its translation is CASSHTSPHEQFF.

There are a few counts of this clone. The chain combines TRBV2 with TRBJ1-2; a possible D gene is TRBD1 (6 bases). This CDR3 has 15 amino acids. Trimming removed 3 bases at V and 4 bases at J, with 15 bases between. The germline V gene has CDR1 SNHLY and CDR2 FYNNEI. The CDR3 coding sequence is TGTGCCAGCAGTGATGATAGGGGGACAATCTATGGCTACACCTTC. Translated, it gives CASSDDRGTIYGYTF.

In this sample, this clone turned up a few times. This chain uses TRBV5-6 with TRBJ2-7, with TRBD1 matching over 8 bases. The trim removed 2 bases at V and 3 bases at J, leaving 4 bases unmatched. The CDR3 runs to 14 residues. In germline, CDR1 is SGHDT, CDR2 YYEEEE. CDR3 in DNA: TGTGCCAGCAGCTTTCTAGGACAGGGCTACGAGCAGTACTTC. Translation: CASSFLGQGYEQYF.

This rearrangement joins TRBV30 to TRBJ2-3; the D gene is possibly TRBD2 (6 bases). Trimming shortened V by 0 bases and J by 0 bases, and 13 bases separated the two germline ends. This CDR3 has 16 amino acids. The germline V gene encodes CDR1 GTSNPN and CDR2 SVGIG (reference sequence). In DNA form, the CDR3 reads TGTGCCTGGAGTGTTGGGCTGGGGACTAGCACAGATACGCAGTATTTT. Amino acid sequence: CAWSVGLGTSTDTQYF. Together with reference TRBV30 and TRBJ2-3, the CDR3 gives the full variable domain: SQTIHQWPATLVQPVGSPLSLECTVEGTSNPNLYWYRQAAGRGLQLLFYSVGIGQISSEVPQNLSASRPQDRQFILSSKKLLLSDSGFYLCAWSVGLGTSTDTQYFGPGTRLTVL.

The chain uses TRBV20-1 and TRBJ1-1; weak D call: TRBD1 (6 bases). V was clipped by 3 bases and J by 4 bases, with 21 bases between them. There are 16 residues in the CDR3. Per germline, CDR1 DFQATT and CDR2 SNEGSKA (reference sequence). This CDR3 is CSASRAGAVQSTEAFF. CDR3 coding DNA: TGCAGTGCTAGTAGGGCAGGGGCCGTTCAGAGCACTGAAGCTTTCTTT.